This is a list of T cell receptor beta chains from one sample in a study of T cell responses to AZD1222 COVID-19 vaccine. Using immunoSEQ multiplex PCR, the repertoire was profiled, and TCRdb retains in-frame clones only, with some absent. Of about 72,000 clones detected, over 75% appear once; the ten largest clones hold less than 25%. Sample: peripheral blood, taken on day 0 of AZD1222 vaccination. The receptors were sampled from an adult in good health. The CDR3 runs from the conserved cysteine through the conserved F or W. Each record gives: CDR3 protein, CDR3 DNA, D gene, J gene, CDR3 length, clone size, V gene. A D gene is named only where the DNA matches it firmly. The listing skips clone size in some rows; elsewhere it reads once, few, many or a size class.

CASSEDTNYGYTF,TGTGCCAGCAGTGAGGACACTAACTATGGCTACACCTTC,NA,TRBJ1-2,13,NA,TRBV6-4
CSASTRDTQYF,TGCAGTGCTAGTACGAGGGATACGCAGTATTTT,NA,TRBJ2-3,11,NA,TRBV20-1
CASSLYEGGYNEQFF,TGCGCCAGCAGCTTGTATGAGGGGGGGTACAATGAGCAGTTCTTC,NA,TRBJ2-1,15,once,TRBV5-1
CASSRGDRVYGYTF,TGTGCCAGCAGCCGCGGAGACAGGGTGTATGGCTACACCTTC,TRBD1,TRBJ1-2,14,NA,TRBV7-9
CASRSRDRVNSPLHF,TGTGCCAGCAGATCCCGGGACAGGGTAAATTCACCCCTCCACTTT,TRBD1,TRBJ1-6,15,NA,TRBV28
CAINPVDGNTEAFF,TGTGCCATCAACCCCGTGGACGGGAACACTGAAGCTTTCTTT,NA,TRBJ1-1,14,NA,TRBV10-3
CATSREFRGTGGFYEQYF,TGTGCCACCAGCAGAGAGTTCCGGGGGACAGGGGGCTTCTACGAGCAGTACTTC,TRBD1,TRBJ2-7,18,NA,TRBV15
CASSTRGEAFF,TGTGCCAGCAGCACCCGAGGAGAAGCTTTCTTT,NA,TRBJ1-1,11,few,TRBV14
CASSRGSRGAGYGYTF,TGCGCCAGCAGTCGGGGGAGTCGAGGGGCGGGGTATGGCTACACCTTC,NA,TRBJ1-2,16,NA,TRBV5-1
CASSQEVEQYF,TGTGCCAGCAGCCAAGAGGTCGAGCAGTACTTC,NA,TRBJ2-7,11,NA,TRBV4-2
CASRPGLLYNEQFF,TGTGCCAGCAGGCCGGGACTATTATACAATGAGCAGTTCTTC,TRBD2,TRBJ2-1,14,NA,TRBV27
CASRTSGGGYEQYF,TGTGCCAGCAGGACTAGCGGGGGAGGTTACGAGCAGTACTTC,TRBD2,TRBJ2-7,14,once,TRBV6-5
CASSLTRNYGYTF,TGTGCCAGCAGTTTGACGAGAAACTATGGCTACACCTTC,NA,TRBJ1-2,13,NA,TRBV5-4
CASRTSGFRTDTQYF,TGTGCCAGCAGGACTAGCGGGTTCCGCACAGATACGCAGTATTTT,TRBD2,TRBJ2-3,15,NA,TRBV2
CASRRSENTEAFF,TGTGCCAGCAGGAGATCAGAGAACACTGAAGCTTTCTTT,NA,TRBJ1-1,13,NA,TRBV2
CASRASPRYEQYF,TGTGCCAGCAGAGCCAGCCCACGCTACGAGCAGTACTTC,NA,TRBJ2-7,13,NA,TRBV6-5
CASRPAGGRVETQYF,TGCGCCAGCAGACCAGCGGGGGGCCGGGTAGAGACCCAGTACTTC,TRBD2,TRBJ2-5,15,few,TRBV5-1
CASSLGQENSPLHF,TGTGCCAGCAGCTTGGGACAGGAGAATTCACCCCTCCACTTT,NA,TRBJ1-6,14,NA,TRBV5-8